The rows below give T cell receptor beta chains drawn from one sample of a study of cytomegalovirus exposure and HLA in healthy donors. This table comes from immunoSEQ multiplex PCR, and its TCRdb copy is limited to in-frame clones, with some not included. The sample has approximately 130,000 clones, more than 75% seen once. Sequenced sample: PBMCs. These receptors were collected from a young man in good health and CMV-seronegative. The CDR3 runs from the conserved cysteine through the conserved F or W. Each record gives: clone size, V gene, D gene, J gene, CDR3 length, CDR3 DNA, CDR3 protein. D genes are given only for firm matches. Only some rows state a clone size, as once, few, many or a class for expanded clones.

clone_size: .
v_call: TRBV9
d_call: .
j_call: TRBJ2-7
cdr3_length: 14
cdr3_nt: TGTGCCAGCAGCGTAGCATCTAGCTCCTACGAGCAGTACTTC
cdr3_aa: CASSVASSSYEQYF

clone_size: .
v_call: TRBV6-5
d_call: TRBD1
j_call: TRBJ1-1
cdr3_length: 16
cdr3_nt: TGTGCCAGCAGTTACGAGGGGGTAAGGGGGCCTTCTGAAGCTTTCTTT
cdr3_aa: CASSYEGVRGPSEAFF

clone_size: once
v_call: TRBV11-2
d_call: .
j_call: TRBJ2-7
cdr3_length: 15
cdr3_nt: TGTGCCAGCAGCTTAGACAGGGTGAGGACCTACGAGCAGTACTTC
cdr3_aa: CASSLDRVRTYEQYF

clone_size: .
v_call: TRBV19
d_call: .
j_call: TRBJ1-5
cdr3_length: 13
cdr3_nt: TGTGCCACTACCGAAGAGAGGGATCAGCCCCAGCATTTT
cdr3_aa: CATTEERDQPQHF

clone_size: .
v_call: TRBV4-1
d_call: .
j_call: TRBJ2-2
cdr3_length: 14
cdr3_nt: TGCGCCAGCAGCCCTAGGTTCTCGACCGGGGAGCTGTTTTTT
cdr3_aa: CASSPRFSTGELFF

clone_size: .
v_call: TRBV6-5
d_call: .
j_call: TRBJ1-3
cdr3_length: 15
cdr3_nt: TGTGCCAGCAGTAGGACAGACGCTTTGGGAAACACCATATATTTT
cdr3_aa: CASSRTDALGNTIYF

clone_size: .
v_call: TRBV12-5
d_call: .
j_call: TRBJ1-6
cdr3_length: 15
cdr3_nt: TGTGCTAGTGGTTTGTACGGGGTGGGGAATTCACCCCTCCACTTT
cdr3_aa: CASGLYGVGNSPLHF

clone_size: .
v_call: TRBV4-1
d_call: TRBD1
j_call: TRBJ1-1
cdr3_length: 17
cdr3_nt: TGCGCCAGCAGCCAAGATTGGATGGGACAGGGGGCCACTGAAGCTTTCTTT
cdr3_aa: CASSQDWMGQGATEAFF

clone_size: .
v_call: TRBV5-1
d_call: TRBD1
j_call: TRBJ1-6
cdr3_length: 16
cdr3_nt: TGCGCCAGCAGCGGCTACAGGGGCTCCTATAATTCACCCCTCCACTTT
cdr3_aa: CASSGYRGSYNSPLHF

clone_size: .
v_call: TRBV7-2
d_call: .
j_call: TRBJ1-2
cdr3_length: 11
cdr3_nt: TGTGCCAGCAGCCTAAGCTATGGCTACACCTTC
cdr3_aa: CASSLSYGYTF

clone_size: .
v_call: TRBV27
d_call: .
j_call: TRBJ1-2
cdr3_length: 14
cdr3_nt: TGTGCCAGCAGTCCAATGCGGGGGAATGGTGGCTACACCTTC
cdr3_aa: CASSPMRGNGGYTF

clone_size: .
v_call: TRBV7-2
d_call: .
j_call: TRBJ1-2
cdr3_length: 15
cdr3_nt: TGTGCCAGCAGCTCCTCTGGACAGATCGCCTATGGCTACACCTTC
cdr3_aa: CASSSSGQIAYGYTF

clone_size: .
v_call: TRBV7-9
d_call: .
j_call: TRBJ2-7
cdr3_length: 12
cdr3_nt: TGTGCCAGCAGCTTAGGCGCCTACGAGCAGTACTTC
cdr3_aa: CASSLGAYEQYF

clone_size: .
v_call: TRBV6-1
d_call: TRBD1
j_call: TRBJ2-7
cdr3_length: 13
cdr3_nt: TGTGCCAGCCACTCCGGACAGGTCTACGAGCAGTACTTC
cdr3_aa: CASHSGQVYEQYF

clone_size: .
v_call: TRBV12-5
d_call: .
j_call: TRBJ1-2
cdr3_length: 15
cdr3_nt: TGTGCTAGTGGTTTTGGCACAGGAGCTAACTATGGCTACACCTTC
cdr3_aa: CASGFGTGANYGYTF

clone_size: .
v_call: TRBV5-1
d_call: TRBD1
j_call: TRBJ1-5
cdr3_length: 14
cdr3_nt: TGCGCCAGCAGTCCCGGGACAGGTCGTCAGCCCCAGCATTTT
cdr3_aa: CASSPGTGRQPQHF

clone_size: .
v_call: TRBV10-2
d_call: TRBD1
j_call: TRBJ1-1
cdr3_length: 11
cdr3_nt: TGCGCCAGCAGTTGGGACAGTGAAGCTTTCTTT
cdr3_aa: CASSWDSEAFF

clone_size: .
v_call: TRBV27
d_call: .
j_call: TRBJ1-2
cdr3_length: 14
cdr3_nt: TGTGCCAGCAGTCCCCTCGCGGGGGGGAGTCACTACACCTTC
cdr3_aa: CASSPLAGGSHYTF

clone_size: .
v_call: TRBV27
d_call: .
j_call: TRBJ1-5
cdr3_length: 15
cdr3_nt: TGTGCCAGCAGAAAGGGGGGGGTGGGCAATCAGCCCCAGCATTTT
cdr3_aa: CASRKGGVGNQPQHF

clone_size: .
v_call: TRBV6-1
d_call: .
j_call: TRBJ2-5
cdr3_length: 15
cdr3_nt: TGTGCCAGCAGCCGGACAGTAGAGTACCAAGAGACCCAGTACTTC
cdr3_aa: CASSRTVEYQETQYF

clone_size: .
v_call: TRBV27
d_call: .
j_call: TRBJ2-7
cdr3_length: 14
cdr3_nt: TGTGCCAGCAGTTTGCTCTCCCCCGGGGTGGAGCAGTACTTC
cdr3_aa: CASSLLSPGVEQYF

clone_size: .
v_call: TRBV29-1
d_call: TRBD1
j_call: TRBJ1-2
cdr3_length: 14
cdr3_nt: TGCAGCGTTGATGGACAGGGCGGGGGCTATGGCTACACCTTC
cdr3_aa: CSVDGQGGGYGYTF

clone_size: .
v_call: TRBV30
d_call: .
j_call: TRBJ2-2
cdr3_length: 15
cdr3_nt: TGTGCCTGGTTCCAGACAGGCCAATGTCCCGGGGAGCTGTTTTTT
cdr3_aa: CAWFQTGQCPGELFF

clone_size: .
v_call: TRBV19
d_call: TRBD1
j_call: TRBJ1-1
cdr3_length: 15
cdr3_nt: TGTGCCAGTAGTATGGGACAGGGGGGGAACACTGAAGCTTTCTTT
cdr3_aa: CASSMGQGGNTEAFF

clone_size: .
v_call: TRBV6-5
d_call: .
j_call: TRBJ1-1
cdr3_length: 15
cdr3_nt: TGTGCCAGCAGACCACTAGGACGGTTCAACACTGAAGCTTTCTTT
cdr3_aa: CASRPLGRFNTEAFF

clone_size: .
v_call: TRBV6-5
d_call: .
j_call: TRBJ2-5
cdr3_length: 14
cdr3_nt: TGTGCCAGCAGTTACGCGCGGGGCTCGGAGACCCAGTACTTC
cdr3_aa: CASSYARGSETQYF

clone_size: .
v_call: TRBV25-1
d_call: TRBD1
j_call: TRBJ2-7
cdr3_length: 15
cdr3_nt: TGTGCCAGCAGCCCCCCTCGGGACAGGTCCTACGAGCAGTACTTC
cdr3_aa: CASSPPRDRSYEQYF

clone_size: .
v_call: TRBV5-6
d_call: .
j_call: TRBJ2-5
cdr3_length: 15
cdr3_nt: TGTGCCAGCAGCTTGGGCAGACTTTCCCAAGAGACCCAGTACTTC
cdr3_aa: CASSLGRLSQETQYF

clone_size: .
v_call: TRBV6-5
d_call: .
j_call: TRBJ2-3
cdr3_length: 16
cdr3_nt: TGTGCCAGCAGTTACCAGGGGAAACACCACACAGATACGCAGTATTTT
cdr3_aa: CASSYQGKHHTDTQYF

clone_size: .
v_call: TRBV11-2
d_call: .
j_call: TRBJ1-2
cdr3_length: 13
cdr3_nt: TGTGCCAGCAGCTTAAGGGGAGGCTATGGCTACACCTTC
cdr3_aa: CASSLRGGYGYTF

clone_size: .
v_call: TRBV2
d_call: .
j_call: TRBJ1-2
cdr3_length: 15
cdr3_nt: TGTGCCAGCAGATACCGGGACACCGCTAACTATGGCTACACCTTC
cdr3_aa: CASRYRDTANYGYTF

clone_size: .
v_call: TRBV29-1
d_call: TRBD1
j_call: TRBJ1-2
cdr3_length: 13
cdr3_nt: TGCAGCGTGTGGACAGGTACTAACTATGGCTACACCTTC
cdr3_aa: CSVWTGTNYGYTF

clone_size: .
v_call: TRBV7-2
d_call: .
j_call: TRBJ2-7
cdr3_length: 13
cdr3_nt: TGTGCCAGCAGCTTCCTGGGCAGGGGCGAGCAGTACTTC
cdr3_aa: CASSFLGRGEQYF

clone_size: .
v_call: TRBV19
d_call: .
j_call: TRBJ1-2
cdr3_length: 17
cdr3_nt: TGTGCCAGTAGGAGGCACGAAGCTTCCTGGGAGAACTATGGCTACACCTTC
cdr3_aa: CASRRHEASWENYGYTF

clone_size: once
v_call: TRBV5-1
d_call: TRBD1
j_call: TRBJ1-2
cdr3_length: 17
cdr3_nt: TGCGCCAGCAGCTTCGGGACAGGGGGTAAATCGAACTATGGCTACACCTTC
cdr3_aa: CASSFGTGGKSNYGYTF

clone_size: .
v_call: TRBV9
d_call: .
j_call: TRBJ1-6
cdr3_length: 15
cdr3_nt: TGTGCCAGCAGCCCCGGTAGCTCCTATAATTCACCCCTCCACTTT
cdr3_aa: CASSPGSSYNSPLHF

clone_size: .
v_call: TRBV13
d_call: TRBD1
j_call: TRBJ2-5
cdr3_length: 16
cdr3_nt: TGTGCCAGCAGCCCCCGGGACAGGGGGAGATCGGAGACCCAGTACTTC
cdr3_aa: CASSPRDRGRSETQYF

clone_size: .
v_call: TRBV19
d_call: TRBD1
j_call: TRBJ1-1
cdr3_length: 14
cdr3_nt: TGTGCCAGTAGTGGAGACAGGGGAGGGGCTGAAGCTTTCTTT
cdr3_aa: CASSGDRGGAEAFF

clone_size: .
v_call: TRBV11-3
d_call: TRBD2
j_call: TRBJ2-1
cdr3_length: 14
cdr3_nt: TGTGCCAGCAGTCGACGCGGGACTAGCGGGGAGCAGTTCTTC
cdr3_aa: CASSRRGTSGEQFF

clone_size: .
v_call: TRBV2
d_call: TRBD1
j_call: TRBJ1-2
cdr3_length: 13
cdr3_nt: TGTGCCAGCAGTGTACAGGGGGCGTTTGGCTACACCTTC
cdr3_aa: CASSVQGAFGYTF

clone_size: .
v_call: TRBV15
d_call: .
j_call: TRBJ1-1
cdr3_length: 15
cdr3_nt: TGTGCCACCAGCAGAGTCGAGATTCCGAACACTGAAGCTTTCTTT
cdr3_aa: CATSRVEIPNTEAFF

clone_size: .
v_call: TRBV14
d_call: .
j_call: TRBJ1-6
cdr3_length: 14
cdr3_nt: TGTGCCAGCAGCCAACTCCCGGGGGATTCACCCCTCCACTTT
cdr3_aa: CASSQLPGDSPLHF

clone_size: few
v_call: TRBV13
d_call: TRBD2
j_call: TRBJ2-7
cdr3_length: 16
cdr3_nt: TGTGCCAGCAGCCCCCCCAGCGGGGGGGTCGCCTACGAGCAGTACTTC
cdr3_aa: CASSPPSGGVAYEQYF

clone_size: once
v_call: TRBV6-1
d_call: .
j_call: TRBJ1-1
cdr3_length: 12
cdr3_nt: TGTGCCAGCAGTGAAGTGGGCAGAGAAGCTTTCTTT
cdr3_aa: CASSEVGREAFF

clone_size: .
v_call: TRBV7-9
d_call: TRBD1
j_call: TRBJ2-3
cdr3_length: 17
cdr3_nt: TGTTCCAGCAGCCCGGGACAGGGGCTAATGAGCACAGATACGCAGTATTTT
cdr3_aa: CSSSPGQGLMSTDTQYF

clone_size: .
v_call: TRBV6-1
d_call: .
j_call: TRBJ2-1
cdr3_length: 14
cdr3_nt: TGTGCCAGCAGTGAAAGGGGGTTTAGGAGTGAGCAGTTCTTC
cdr3_aa: CASSERGFRSEQFF

clone_size: .
v_call: TRBV4-1
d_call: .
j_call: TRBJ1-5
cdr3_length: 17
cdr3_nt: TGCGCCAGCAGCCAAGACCCCGGGGAGGGGAGCAATCAGCCCCAGCATTTT
cdr3_aa: CASSQDPGEGSNQPQHF

clone_size: .
v_call: TRBV27
d_call: .
j_call: TRBJ2-1
cdr3_length: 20
cdr3_nt: TGTGCCAGCAGTTTCATCCCTATGCTAACAGGATCCAGCTCCTACAATGAGCAGTTCTTC
cdr3_aa: CASSFIPMLTGSSSYNEQFF

clone_size: .
v_call: TRBV13
d_call: TRBD1
j_call: TRBJ1-2
cdr3_length: 18
cdr3_nt: TGTGCCAGCAGCTCATCGACAGGGGCGGTTGGAGTTAACTATGGCTACACCTTC
cdr3_aa: CASSSSTGAVGVNYGYTF

clone_size: .
v_call: TRBV9
d_call: TRBD2
j_call: TRBJ2-3
cdr3_length: 13
cdr3_nt: TGTGCCAGCAGCGAGTGGGAGGGAGATACGCAGTATTTT
cdr3_aa: CASSEWEGDTQYF

clone_size: once
v_call: TRBV6-5
d_call: TRBD1
j_call: TRBJ1-2
cdr3_length: 14
cdr3_nt: TGTGCCAGCACTCGACCGGGACAGGGATTTGGCTACACCTTC
cdr3_aa: CASTRPGQGFGYTF

clone_size: .
v_call: TRBV4-3
d_call: .
j_call: TRBJ2-7
cdr3_length: 13
cdr3_nt: TGCGCCAGCAGCCAAGACGGCGGCTACGAGCAGTACTTC
cdr3_aa: CASSQDGGYEQYF

clone_size: .
v_call: TRBV5-1
d_call: .
j_call: TRBJ2-2
cdr3_length: 18
cdr3_nt: TGCGCCAGCAGAGTCGTTCTACTCGGACTGGCGAACACCGGGGAGCTGTTTTTT
cdr3_aa: CASRVVLLGLANTGELFF

clone_size: .
v_call: TRBV27
d_call: .
j_call: TRBJ1-2
cdr3_length: 13
cdr3_nt: TGTGCCAGCAGTCCCTACCAAACCTATGGCTACACCTTC
cdr3_aa: CASSPYQTYGYTF

clone_size: .
v_call: TRBV18
d_call: TRBD1
j_call: TRBJ1-4
cdr3_length: 16
cdr3_nt: TGTGCCAGCTCACCACGGGACAGCAACTATCATGAAAAACTGTTTTTT
cdr3_aa: CASSPRDSNYHEKLFF

clone_size: .
v_call: TRBV27
d_call: .
j_call: TRBJ1-1
cdr3_length: 14
cdr3_nt: TGTGCCAGCAGTTCAAAACAGGGGAACACTGAAGCTTTCTTT
cdr3_aa: CASSSKQGNTEAFF

clone_size: .
v_call: TRBV9
d_call: TRBD2
j_call: TRBJ2-7
cdr3_length: 15
cdr3_nt: TGTGCCAGCAGCGAGCGACTAGCGGGGGACGACGAGCAGTACTTC
cdr3_aa: CASSERLAGDDEQYF

clone_size: .
v_call: TRBV2
d_call: TRBD2
j_call: TRBJ2-2
cdr3_length: 15
cdr3_nt: TGTGTCCTCTGGAAGCGGGGGGCTGTCGCCGGGGAGCTGTTTTTT
cdr3_aa: CVLWKRGAVAGELFF

clone_size: .
v_call: TRBV5-1
d_call: TRBD1
j_call: TRBJ2-1
cdr3_length: 14
cdr3_nt: TGCGCCAGCAGAGTGGACAGGGCGATCAATGAGCAGTTCTTC
cdr3_aa: CASRVDRAINEQFF